These T cell receptor beta chains were read from a single sample in a study of T-cell reconstitution after alpha-beta-depleted transplantation in children. MiXCR, applied by TCRdb to the PCR reads, yields one record per CDR3 protein. In the table there are a few hundred thousand distinct CDR3 sequences, roughly 8.2% of which are singletons. The sample consisted of peripheral blood, taken 360 days after TCRalphabeta/CD19-depleted stem cell transplant. The receptors originated from a female patient aged 2-9 years who had a stem cell transplant for Fanconi anemia, so the T cells may come from the graft donor. Both conserved end residues are part of each CDR3. The D gene is left open where the match is weak. Clone sizes are shown as once, few, many, or a class for an expanded clone.

-	TRBJ1-6	few	TRBV12-3/TRBV12-4	TGTGCCAGCCAGTTACGGTCGGTCAGTAATAATTCACCCCTCCACTTT	CASQLRSVSNNSPLHF
-	TRBJ1-4	few	TRBV18	TGTGCCAGCTCACCTCAAAAGGAAAAACTGTTTTTT	CASSPQKEKLFF
TRBD1	TRBJ1-2	many	TRBV9	TGTGCCAGCAGCGTAGAAGGGACAGGGTGGTATGGCTACACCTTC	CASSVEGTGWYGYTF
-	TRBJ1-3	many	TRBV20-1	TGCAGTGCTTTAGACAGGCGCTCTGGAAACACCATATATTTT	CSALDRRSGNTIYF
-	TRBJ2-1	few	TRBV7-3	TGTGCCAGCGCAATTTCGGGGTGGGGGGGCCCTAATGAGCAGTTCTTC	CASAISGWGGPNEQFF
-	TRBJ1-2	many	TRBV29-1	TGCAGCGTTGATGTCGCGCGCTATGGCTACACCTTC	CSVDVARYGYTF
TRBD1	TRBJ1-2	many	TRBV18	TGTGCCAGCTCACCAACTTCAGGGGGAGTCTATGGCTACACCTTC	CASSPTSGGVYGYTF
-	TRBJ1-1	many	TRBV15	TGTGCCACCAGCAGAACCCCAGGGGAAGCATCTGAAGCTTTCTTT	CATSRTPGEASEAFF
-	TRBJ2-5	many	TRBV6-1	TGTGCCAGCCGACTTACTCAAGAGACCCAGTACTTC	CASRLTQETQYF
-	TRBJ1-5	few	TRBV6-2/TRBV6-3	TGTGCCAGCAGTTATGGGGGGGGAATACTTCAGCCCCAGCATTTT	CASSYGGGILQPQHF
TRBD1	TRBJ2-2	few	TRBV3-1	TGTGCCAGCAGTTCTTCTGGCCCGACAGGGTTTTACACCGGGGAGCTGTTTTTT	CASSSSGPTGFYTGELFF